The sequence of this T cell receptor (beta chain) was determined in a study of T-cell memory formation after mild COVID-19. Turning to the study itself: The study found TCR clusters largely donor specific.

This clonotype was observed a handful of times. Its antigen is unknown. In TCRdb, the 5' RACE reads were re-called with MiXCR into one record per CDR3 protein. Of roughly 150,000 distinct CDR3 sequences detected, about 15% appear once; the ten largest clones hold roughly 14%. Trimming cost V 9 bases and J 5 bases, with 17 bases left between them. The CDR3 totals 15 residues. Germline loops: CDR1 LNHDA, CDR2 SQIVND (reference sequence). Study results and limitations: Memory sampled before infection contained some responding clones, suggesting cross-reactive memory joined. Contracting clones from day 15 to 85 had balanced CD4/CD8; later expanders favoured CD4+.

The material sequenced was PBMCs or a T cell subset sorted from them (not recorded which). The TCR comes from an adult woman who had mild COVID-19 (a few samples of this study predate the infection). Cell type and time point are not known. The chain carries TRBV19 and TRBJ1-6; the D gene is possibly TRBD1 (5 bases). The CDR3 loop is CASRFEGMDNSPLHF. The CDR3, as DNA: TGTGCCAGCCGATTTGAGGGGATGGATAATTCACCCCTCCACTTT.